This TCR beta chain emerged from a study of T cells in Graves' hyperthyroidism and ophthalmopathy. The study's findings and limits: Most clonotypes that expanded in the thyroid above 0.001 also showed up in blood. Ophthalmopathy prediction by the model preceded onset by a median approximately 6.1 months.

Amplification of TCR beta CDR3 regions used RNA as the template. Researchers ran a first-round RT-PCR on the TCR CDR3 using the HTBI primer set. In TCRdb, the multiplex PCR reads were re-called with MiXCR into one record per CDR3 protein. The table shows fewer than 350,000 distinct CDR3 sequences, with roughly 18% occurring only once. This clonotype showed up many times. What it recognizes is unknown. Trimming pared 4 bases from V and 14 bases from J, leaving 15 bases between. Germline V gives CDR1 ENHRY, CDR2 SYGVKD. This CDR3 has 13 amino acids. Clinicians diagnosed patients from clinical symptoms, serum thyroxine and TRAb, thyroid ultrasound and orbital computed tomography.

The origin of this receptor is a woman in her forties or fifties with Graves' hyperthyroidism. Specimen: blood. The V call is TRBV10-3, the J call TRBJ1-6; D might be TRBD1 (5 bases). The DNA for the CDR3 is TGTGCCATCAGTGGGGCAGGGAGGTCCACCCTCCACTTT. This gives the protein CAISGAGRSTLHF.